Given below is one T cell receptor (beta chain) in context. This entry is derived from a study of shared T cell receptors in the human thymus. Sequencing was performed with immunoSEQ multiplex PCR; in TCRdb, only in-frame clones are kept and a portion is missing. The table includes some 660,000 clones, around 87% detected once. This CDR3 has 15 residues. CDR1 is LNHNV and CDR2 is YYDKDF in the germline V gene (reference sequence). Trimming pared 3 bases from V and 6 bases from J, leaving 15 bases between. The data were also submitted as part of a second study, on human thymus T cells. That publication notes: Resections from corrective heart surgery supplied the thymus tissue.

This TCR derives from a boy younger than two with a congenital heart defect. The gene calls are TRBV15 and TRBJ2-1; weak D call: TRBD1 (5 bases). The specimen sequenced was thymocytes. For the CDR3, the DNA is TGTGCCACCAGCAGTGGAGTAGGGGATGGCAATGAGCAGTTCTTC. Amino acid sequence: CATSSGVGDGNEQFF.